What follows describes a single T cell receptor beta chain. No antigen is known for it. Generated by immunoSEQ multiplex PCR, the TCRdb table keeps only in-frame clones and is missing some. This table has around 300,000 clones, approximately 91% appearing once. This entry belongs to a study of cytomegalovirus exposure and HLA in healthy donors. Background on the study: The same platform was used for the 130 or so validation repertoires as for the approximately 630 first-cohort repertoires, as reported in a later analysis.

Germline loops: CDR1 SGDLS, CDR2 YYNGEE. The CDR3 totals 14 residues. V was clipped by 3 bases and J by 3 bases; unmatched bases: 5. General study results and limits: Three of the chains that were CMV-associated were confirmed in vitro to be specific for CMV antigens. Clusters of TCRs from the first cohort tended to co-occur in the 120 validation repertoires (as a later analysis found). Cytomegalovirus-associated TCR beta chains were listed, numbering 164.

The sequenced material came from PBMCs. The clonotype comes from a man younger than 45 in good health and CMV-seronegative. The rearrangement joins TRBV9 to TRBJ1-1; 7 bases agree with TRBD1. The CDR3 loop is CASSALDRDTEAFF. In nucleotides, the CDR3 is TGTGCCAGCAGCGCCCTTGACAGGGACACTGAAGCTTTCTTT.